This passage covers 20 T cell receptor beta chains from one sample sequenced in a study of tumor and adjacent non-tumor tissue in lung cancer. No cell sorting was done before RNA was extracted from the tissue. Distant lung tissue was collected more than 3 cm away from the tumor edge. TCRbeta libraries were built with three rounds of nested PCR, modified from ARM-PCR. TCRdb reprocessed the multiplex PCR reads with MiXCR, giving one entry per CDR3 protein. The sample lists approximately 120,000 distinct CDR3 sequences, 60% to 70% occurring once. Source material: distant non-tumor lung tissue. Source of these receptors: a man between 60 and 75 years old with non-small cell lung cancer.

About this clonotype itself: This may come from a read error, since a much larger clone is one base off. In nucleotides, the CDR3 is TGCGCCAGCATGGTCTGGGTAGTGAAAAACAATGAGCAGTTCTTC. Translated: CASMVWVVKNNEQFF. The rearrangement joins TRBV5-1 to TRBJ2-1; D is unclear. V was cut by 6 bases and J by 5 bases, with 18 bases left in between. This CDR3 has 15 residues. Germline values: CDR1 SGHRS, CDR2 YFSETQ.

Comments on this clonotype: Relative to the germline gene, one junction end is altered; a read error may explain this. The J gene is TRBJ2-5, the V gene TRBV29-1, with 8 bases that match TRBD2. The CDR3 spans 14 residues. The germline CDR1 and CDR2 sequences are SQVTM and ANQGSEA. This CDR3 reads CSVQKGLAKEIQYF. The CDR3 bases are TGCAGCGTTCAAAAAGGACTAGCTAAGGAGATCCAGTACTTC.

The V and J genes are TRBV6-2 or TRBV6-3 and TRBJ2-2, with 10 bases lining up with TRBD1. The germline V gene encodes CDR1 MNHEY and CDR2 SVGEGT. Germline trimming cut 2 bases from V and 9 bases from J; bases unmatched to any gene: 9. The CDR3 spans 16 residues. The CDR3 loop is CASSYDRDRGSWELFF. DNA of the CDR3: TGTGCCAGCAGTTACGACAGGGACAGGGGTTCCTGGGAGCTGTTTTTT.

About this clonotype: Compared with germline, one end of the junction differs, possibly owing to a read error. The chain has TRBV29-1 and TRBJ1-2; D ambiguous. This CDR3 comprises 13 residues. Germline CDR1 and CDR2: SQVTM and ANQGSEA. The CDR3: CSAPLGSNCGYTF. The DNA of the CDR3 is TGCAGCGCACCCCTGGGTTCTAACTGTGGCTACACCTTC. The whole variable domain, remainder taken from reference TRBV29-1 and TRBJ1-2, is SAVISQKPSRDICQRGTSLTIQCQVDSQVTMMFWYRQQPGQSLTLIATANQGSEATYESGFVIDKFPISRPNLTFSTLTVSNMSPEDSSIYLCSAPLGSNCGYTFGSGTRLTVV.

Turning to this clonotype: Mismatch with germline at one junction end may stem from a read error. The chain is built from TRBV6-1 and TRBJ2-7; 9 bases match TRBD2. From germline, CDR1 is MNHNS and CDR2 SASEGT. This CDR3 has 15 residues. The CDR3 reads CASSEEAGGSYEHYF. The CDR3 DNA reads as TGTGCCAGTAGTGAAGAAGCGGGGGGCTCCTACGAGCATTACTTC.

On this clonotype: The junction departs from the called germline gene at one end, perhaps through a read error. The chain is built from TRBV11-2 and TRBJ2-3; D unresolved. CDR3 length: 15 amino acids. CDR1 is SGHAT, CDR2 FQNNGV, per germline. This chain's CDR3 is CAISLLGRGTDTQYF. In DNA, the CDR3 is TGTGCCATCAGCTTGTTGGGCCGCGGCACAGATACGCAGTATTTT.

About this clonotype itself: Since the CDR3 does not end with the conserved phenylalanine or tryptophan, this likely comes from a read error. V usage is TRBV5-1 and J usage is TRBJ2-7; D is perhaps TRBD2 (7 bases). From germline, CDR1 is SGHRS and CDR2 YFSETQ. CDR3 length: 14 residues. This CDR3 reads CASSGNGGNYEQYL. For the CDR3, the DNA is TGTGCCAGCAGCGGGAACGGGGGCAACTACGAGCAGTACTTA.

Details on this clonotype: A much larger clone sits a single nucleotide away, making a read error possible. The chain combines TRBV29-1 with TRBJ1-1; 7 bases are a match to TRBD1. CDR3 length: 12 residues. From germline, CDR1 is SQVTM and CDR2 ANQGSEA. V gave up 8 bases and J gave up 9 bases; unmatched junction bases: 12. The CDR3, as DNA: TGCAGCTTAATACAGGGGTTCGCTAAAGCTTTCTTT. Protein: CSLIQGFAKAFF.

The chain links TRBV11-3 to TRBJ2-3, with 13 bases matching TRBD2. CDR3 length: 15 residues. After removal of 4 bases from V and 4 bases from J, the junction contained 2 bases not matched to a gene. CDR1 and CDR2 from the germline V gene are SGHNT and YENEEA. The CDR3 here is CASSSGLAGADTQYF. DNA of the CDR3: TGTGCCAGCAGCTCAGGACTAGCGGGGGCAGATACGCAGTATTTT. Variable domain in full (rest from reference TRBV11-3 and TRBJ2-3): EAGVVQSPRYKIIEKKQPVAFWCNPISGHNTLYWYLQNLGQGPELLIRYENEEAVDDSQLPKDRFSAERLKGVDSTLKIQPAELGDSAVYLCASSSGLAGADTQYFGPGTRLTVL.

V gene TRBV5-8 combines with J gene TRBJ1-2; 8 nucleotides agree with TRBD1. The V gene's germline CDR1 is SGHTS and CDR2 YDEGEE. The CDR3 is made up of 16 amino acids. Trimming took 4 bases from V and 0 from J; bases not matched to a gene: 8. The CDR3 DNA sequence: TGTGCCAGCAGCACTTGGACAGGGCGTACTAACTATGGCTACACCTTC. As protein: CASSTWTGRTNYGYTF.

This chain joins TRBV5-1 and TRBJ1-1, with unresolved D. Germline CDR1 reads SGHRS; CDR2 reads YFSETQ. Trimming cost V 6 bases and J 5 bases, with 11 bases left between them. The CDR3 has 12 amino acids. CDR3 sequence (DNA): TGCGCCAGCAACTTAGTTGCTACTGAAGCTTTCTTT. Translating gives CASNLVATEAFF.

This clonotype was counted many times. The chain has TRBV4-3 and TRBJ2-1, with D possibly called TRBD1 or TRBD2 (6 bases each). V was pared by 3 bases and J by 10 bases, with 19 bases between. Germline CDR1 is LGHNA and CDR2 is YSLEER. The CDR3 contains 15 residues. CDR3 in DNA: TGCGCCAGCAGCCAGGCCGGGACTGGCAGGGGAGAGCAGTTCTTC. Translating it yields CASSQAGTGRGEQFF.

Of note for this clonotype: Germline is not matched at one junction end, which may reflect a read error. This sequence joins TRBV11-2 and TRBJ2-2; 14 nucleotides line up with TRBD2. Germline V gene data show CDR1 as SGHAT and CDR2 as FQNNGV. The CDR3 sequence is 18 residues long. In DNA, the CDR3 is TGTGCCAGCAGCTCGGGACTAGCGGGAGCTACGAACATCGGGAAGCTGTTTTTT. It encodes CASSSGLAGATNIGKLFF. Full variable domain (rest looked up from reference TRBV11-2 and TRBJ2-2): EAGVAQSPRYKIIEKRQSVAFWCNPISGHATLYWYQQILGQGPKLLIQFQNNGVVDDSQLPKDRFSAERLKGVDSTLKIQPAKLEDSAVYLCASSSGLAGATNIGKLFFGEGSRLTVL.

In regard to this clonotype: Sequence at one end of the junction differs from germline and may be a read error. The gene calls are TRBV6-5 and TRBJ1-3, with 7 bases aligning to TRBD1. Germline CDR1 and CDR2: MNHEY and SVGAGI. The CDR3 is 15 amino acids. Written as DNA, the CDR3 is TGTACCAGCAGGCCCGGGGACAGCTCTGGAAACACCTTATATTTT. Translation: CTSRPGDSSGNTLYF.

A note on this clonotype: No conserved phenylalanine or tryptophan is present at the end of the CDR3, so a read error is the likely explanation. The gene calls are TRBV11-2 and TRBJ2-2; 14 bases align to TRBD2. The length of the CDR3 is 18 residues. Germline-derived CDR1 and CDR2 are SGHAT and FQNNGV. The CDR3 DNA reads as TGTACCATCAGCTCGGGACTAGCGGGAGCGACGAACACCGGGGAGCTGTTTTCT. Translating it yields CTISSGLAGATNTGELFS.

This clonotype was found a few times. The chain recombines TRBV20-1 with TRBJ2-1; 10 nucleotides match TRBD1. The CDR3 runs to 13 residues. V lost 4 bases to trimming and J lost 12 bases; unmatched junction nucleotides: 9. Germline V gives CDR1 DFQATT, CDR2 SNEGSKA (reference sequence). The CDR3 bases are TGCAGTGCTACAACCGGGACAGGGGACTGGCAGTTCTTC. Translated, it gives CSATTGTGDWQFF.

This clonotype came up many times. The V gene is TRBV6-5, the J gene TRBJ1-2; D not certain. The CDR3 covers 15 residues. V was pared by 4 bases and J by 4 bases, with 16 bases between. The germline V gene has CDR1 MNHEY and CDR2 SVGAGI. The CDR3 reads CASSFRGPPAYGYTF. The DNA of the CDR3 is TGTGCCAGCAGTTTCCGGGGTCCCCCCGCCTATGGCTACACCTTC.

As for this clonotype: An end of the junction does not agree with germline; a read error may underlie this. This chain connects TRBV14 to TRBJ2-7; unclear D gene. The CDR3 runs to 14 residues. Germline V CDR1 and CDR2: SGHDN, FVKESK. This CDR3 reads CANSQNPVFYKQYF. The CDR3 bases are TGTGCCAACAGCCAGAACCCAGTCTTCTACAAGCAGTACTTC.

V and J are TRBV6-5 and TRBJ2-3; D ambiguous. Deletions cut 6 bases from V and 6 bases from J, with 16 bases between. Per germline, CDR1 MNHEY and CDR2 SVGAGI. This CDR3 contains 14 residues. The CDR3 loop reads CASRSGRVADTQYF. In DNA form, the CDR3 reads TGTGCCAGCAGATCCGGTAGGGTTGCGGATACGCAGTATTTT.

Of note for this clonotype: One junction end disagrees with the germline gene, perhaps due to a read error. V and J are TRBV5-5 and TRBJ1-6; D remains unclear. This CDR3 is 15 amino acids long. CDR1 and CDR2 (germline): SGHKS, YYEKEE (reference sequence). CDR3 amino acids: CASSLLSAYNSPLHF. CDR3 DNA: TGTGCTAGCAGCTTGCTCAGTGCCTATAATTCACCCCTCCACTTT.